A single sample is the source of the 8 T cell receptor beta chains below, sequenced in a study of response to subunit inactivated influenza vaccine. One entry per CDR3 protein results from TCRdb running MiXCR on the RT-PCR reads. The sample records fewer than 600,000 distinct CDR3 sequences, roughly 7.6% being singletons. Sample: PBMCs from blood, taken roughly 24 months after vaccination. Receptor source: a man in his fifties or sixties who received an inactivated influenza vaccine.

In this sample, this clonotype turned up many times. The J gene is TRBJ2-1, the V gene TRBV7-2; possible D gene TRBD2, 5 bases. This CDR3 comprises 13 residues. V lost 1 base to trimming and J lost 8 bases, with 9 bases between them. Per germline, CDR1 SGHTA and CDR2 FQGNSA. In DNA, the CDR3 is TGTGCCAGCAGCTTAGTTCGGGATGATGAGCAGTTCTTC. This gives the protein CASSLVRDDEQFF.

This clonotype showed up many times. CDR3 DNA sequence: TGTGCCAGCTCACTGGGTTCCGGACCCGGCGGAAGGGAGCAGTTCTTC. This sequence encodes CASSLGSGPGGREQFF. The gene calls are TRBV18 and TRBJ2-1; D ambiguous. Trimming left V 4 bases short and J 10 bases short, with 23 bases between. Germline CDR1 and CDR2: KGHSH and LQKENI. This CDR3 contains 16 residues.

This clonotype was recorded a few times. The chain has TRBV7-3 and TRBJ2-3, with D hard to call. V lost 5 bases, J lost 0 bases, and 12 bases lay in between. Germline lookup yields CDR1 SGHTA and CDR2 FQGTGA. There are 15 residues in the CDR3. The CDR3 loop reads CASSRGSSSTDTQYF. The DNA for the CDR3 is TGTGCCAGCAGCCGCGGTTCTTCTAGCACAGATACGCAGTATTTT.

The rearrangement links TRBV12-3 or TRBV12-4 to TRBJ1-5; D unclear. The CDR3 loop spans 14 amino acids. V gave up 4 bases and J gave up 5 bases, with 12 bases separating them. The CDR3 DNA follows: TGTGCCAGCAGTTCAGAAGTACGGCATCAGCCCCAGCATTTT. Translation gives CASSSEVRHQPQHF.

This clonotype was counted ten times or more. The chain employs TRBV10-3 and TRBJ2-1, with a possible D match to TRBD2 (5 bases). This CDR3 is 15 amino acids long. Germline V CDR1 and CDR2: ENHRY, SYGVKD. Trimming cost V 2 bases and J 7 bases, with 15 bases left between them. As DNA, the CDR3 is TGTGCCATCAGTGAGGCCACGGGGTTAGGGAATGAGCAGTTCTTC. Translating it yields CAISEATGLGNEQFF.

This clonotype was counted a few times. The V and J genes are TRBV6-2 or TRBV6-3 and TRBJ1-2; D unclear. CDR3 length: 15 amino acids. Germline CDR1 MNHEY, CDR2 SVGEGT. Trimming cost V 4 bases and J 4 bases, with 16 bases left between them. The CDR3 nucleotides read TGTGCCAGCAGTTCTATCCCAGGAGAATTCTATGGCTACACCTTC. This translates into CASSSIPGEFYGYTF.

This clonotype was counted only a few times. J is TRBJ1-3 and V is TRBV7-9, with D perhaps matching TRBD1 (6 bases). From germline, CDR1 is SEHNR and CDR2 FQNEAQ (reference sequence). The CDR3 contains 16 residues. The germline V and J ends were trimmed by 5 bases and 2 bases, with 16 bases remaining between them. The CDR3 DNA reads as TGTGCCAGCAGCCCCTCAGGGGTAGGCCCTGGAAACACCATATATTTT. Protein product: CASSPSGVGPGNTIYF.

V usage is TRBV7-2 and J usage is TRBJ1-4, with D possibly being TRBD1 (6 bases). In germline, CDR1 is SGHTA, CDR2 FQGNSA. This CDR3 is built from 14 residues. Trimming took off 5 bases at V and 10 bases at J, with 17 bases between the two ends. CDR3 sequence: CASSTGTGWGKLFF. The CDR3 DNA follows: TGTGCCAGCAGCACAGGGACGGGTTGGGGAAAACTGTTTTTT.